What follows are 20 T cell receptor beta chains derived from one specimen sequenced in a study of T cells in tuberculosis. Assay: immunoSEQ multiplex PCR; the TCRdb copy retains only in-frame clones and omits some. The data show around 38,000 clones, roughly 96% seen once. What was sequenced was PBMCs. These receptors were taken from a donor between 10 and 35 years old with latent tuberculosis or without tuberculosis infection.

The chain has TRBV6-1 and TRBJ1-5; 12 nucleotides align to TRBD1. With 8 bases clipped from V and 4 bases from J, the junction kept 3 bases outside the gene matches. Per germline, CDR1 MNHNS and CDR2 SASEGT. The CDR3 totals 14 residues. The CDR3: CASRDRGLNQPQHF. The CDR3 DNA sequence: TGTGCCAGCCGGGACAGGGGGCTTAATCAGCCCCAGCATTTT.

J is TRBJ1-2 and V is TRBV28, with D perhaps matching TRBD1 (5 bases). Looked up from germline, CDR1 is MDHEN and CDR2 is SYDVKM. The CDR3 sequence is 15 residues long. Trimming removed 4 bases at V and 2 bases at J, with 14 bases between. Here the CDR3 reads CASSSVYGANYGYTF. CDR3 DNA: TGTGCCAGCAGTTCGGTTTATGGGGCAAACTATGGCTACACCTTC.

The chain uses TRBV28 and TRBJ2-7, with 8 bases aligning to TRBD2. The trim removed 6 bases at V and 4 bases at J, leaving 11 bases unmatched. This CDR3 has 15 residues. Germline values: CDR1 MDHEN, CDR2 SYDVKM. CDR3 in amino acids: CASSTGGKTIYEQYF. In DNA, the CDR3 is TGTGCCAGCAGCACGGGGGGGAAAACGATTTACGAGCAGTACTTC.

This chain uses TRBV2 with TRBJ1-5; 9 bases align to TRBD1. V lost 6 bases and J lost 6; bases outside the gene matches: 6. Per germline, CDR1 SNHLY and CDR2 FYNNEI. CDR3 length: 14 amino acids. In DNA form, the CDR3 reads TGTGCCAGCAGAGCGACAGGGGGGGGTCAGCCCCAGCATTTT. Translation: CASRATGGGQPQHF.

The rearrangement joins TRBV11-2 to TRBJ2-1, with 9 nucleotides matching TRBD2. Germline CDR1 reads SGHAT; CDR2 reads FQNNGV. The CDR3 runs to 19 residues. V trimming: 0 bases; J trimming: 0 bases; junction bases outside the gene matches: 9. CDR3 nucleotide sequence: TGTGCCAGCAGCTTAGAGAGGCTAGCGGGGAACAGCTCCTACAATGAGCAGTTCTTC. Its protein product is CASSLERLAGNSSYNEQFF.

V is TRBV19 and J is TRBJ1-1, with a tentative D call TRBD1 (6 bases). This CDR3 spans 14 amino acids. Germline V gene lookup returns CDR1 LNHDA and CDR2 SQIVND (reference sequence). V dropped 6 bases and J dropped 3 bases, with 14 bases sitting between them. As DNA, the CDR3 is TGTGCCAGTAGAGGAGGGGGGGCGGACACTGAAGCTTTCTTT. It codes for CASRGGGADTEAFF.

Here the CDR3 reads CASSLGPGGNTIYF. The CDR3 DNA reads as TGTGCCAGCAGCTTAGGTCCGGGTGGAAACACCATATATTTT. This chain joins TRBV11-2 and TRBJ1-3, with no clear D. Germline assignment: CDR1 SGHAT and CDR2 FQNNGV. This CDR3 has 14 amino acids. V lost 1 base to trimming and J lost 3 bases, with 7 bases between them.

This sequence joins TRBV5-1 and TRBJ1-1, with D possibly being TRBD1 (5 bases). This CDR3 has 14 residues. Trimming removed 0 bases at V and 2 bases at J, with 8 bases between. Germline CDR1 is SGHRS and CDR2 is YFSETQ. Here the CDR3 reads CASSLGQINTEAFF. DNA of the CDR3: TGCGCCAGCAGCTTGGGACAGATTAACACTGAAGCTTTCTTT.

The chain uses TRBV7-8 and TRBJ1-2; 10 bases match TRBD1. This CDR3 contains 18 residues. The germline gives CDR1 SGHVS, CDR2 FQNEAQ. V was clipped by 4 bases and J by 2 bases; unmatched bases: 13. The CDR3 bases are TGTGCCAGCAGCTCACTCCCTCGGGACAGGGGACAGAACTATGGCTACACCTTC. This sequence encodes CASSSLPRDRGQNYGYTF.

The chain employs TRBV27 and TRBJ1-4, with D perhaps TRBD1 (5 bases). The germline gives CDR1 MNHEY, CDR2 SMNVEV (reference sequence). CDR3 length: 19 residues. V shed 6 bases and J shed 0 bases, with 23 bases lying between them. Written as DNA, the CDR3 is TGTGCCAGCAGACCCACCCCGGGGGGGACTACCGCAACTAATGAAAAACTGTTTTTT. Protein sequence: CASRPTPGGTTATNEKLFF. The full variable domain, its missing parts supplied by reference TRBV27 and TRBJ1-4, is EAQVTQNPRYLITVTGKKLTVTCSQNMNHEYMSWYRQDPGLGLRQIYYSMNVEVTDKGDVPEGYKVSRKEKRNFPLILESPSPNQTSLYFCASRPTPGGTTATNEKLFFGSGTQLSVL.

This rearrangement joins TRBV10-2 to TRBJ2-5; D is possibly TRBD2 (5 bases). Germline CDR1 is WSHSY and CDR2 is SAAADI. V gave up 10 bases and J gave up 5 bases, with 11 bases separating them. The CDR3 runs to 11 residues. The CDR3 sequence: CATKLGETQYF. The DNA for the CDR3 is TGCGCCACCAAACTAGGGGAGACCCAGTACTTC.

The chain employs TRBV5-6 and TRBJ1-1; D call uncertain. V shed 4 bases and J shed 5 bases, with 15 bases lying between them. CDR1 is SGHDT, CDR2 YYEEEE, per germline. The CDR3 spans 14 residues. The CDR3 sequence is CASSTGILGTEAFF. The CDR3 DNA reads as TGTGCCAGCAGCACGGGGATATTGGGGACTGAAGCTTTCTTT.

The V gene is TRBV7-2, the J gene TRBJ1-2, with D unclear. Germline assignment: CDR1 SGHTA and CDR2 FQGNSA. The germline V and J ends were trimmed by 5 bases and 2 bases, with 18 bases remaining between them. There are 16 residues in the CDR3. CDR3 sequence (DNA): TGTGCCAGCAGCACCGTTGTACGCAGGTGGAACTATGGCTACACCTTC. Its translation is CASSTVVRRWNYGYTF.

This rearrangement joins TRBV12-2 to TRBJ2-5; the table's D gene call, TRBD2, was not cross checked with the DNA. TRBV12-2 is a pseudogene locus. This CDR3 comprises 17 residues. The CDR3 is CASRLARGRGPQETQYF. CDR3 in DNA: TGTGCAAGTCGCTTAGCGCGGGGGCGGGGGCCTCAAGAGACCCAGTACTTC.

The chain recombines TRBV7-2 with TRBJ2-1, with 7 bases lining up with TRBD2. The CDR3 has 16 residues. Germline V gene data show CDR1 as SGHTA and CDR2 as FQGNSA. Trimming cost V 5 bases and J 1 base; bases outside gene matches: 8. The CDR3 DNA sequence: TGTGCCAGCAGCCGCCACGGGGGGAATTCCTACAATGAGCAGTTCTTC. As protein: CASSRHGGNSYNEQFF.

The J gene is TRBJ1-1, the V gene TRBV30, with 8 bases matching TRBD1. CDR1 and CDR2 from the germline V gene are GTSNPN and SVGIG (reference sequence). The V segment lost 2 bases and the J segment 6 bases; nucleotides outside the gene matches: 8. The CDR3 is 14 residues long. Written as DNA, the CDR3 is TGTGCCTGGAGTTTGGACAGGGAGTCCTCTGAAGCTTTCTTT. Encoded protein: CAWSLDRESSEAFF.

The chain is built from TRBV18 and TRBJ1-1; 7 nucleotides agree with TRBD1. The CDR3 loop spans 15 amino acids. CDR1 and CDR2 from the germline V gene are KGHSH and LQKENI. Germline trimming cut 5 bases from V and 0 bases from J; bases unmatched to any gene: 6. This CDR3 reads CASSSEGAVNTEAFF. The CDR3 nucleotides read TGTGCCAGCTCATCAGAGGGGGCCGTGAACACTGAAGCTTTCTTT.

The chain recombines TRBV6-5 with TRBJ2-1, with 10 bases matching TRBD2. Trimming took 6 bases from V and 4 from J; bases not matched to a gene: 6. CDR1 and CDR2 (germline): MNHEY, SVGAGI. The CDR3 has 15 residues. The CDR3 nucleotides read TGTGCCAGCAGCCGGACTAGCGGAGCGTACAATGAGCAGTTCTTC. This sequence encodes CASSRTSGAYNEQFF.

This clone was recorded only once. The chain couples TRBV10-3 to TRBJ1-1; D unclear. CDR3 length equals 14 residues. Germline CDR1 ENHRY, CDR2 SYGVKD. Trimming shortened V by 3 bases and J by 6 bases, and 14 bases separated the two germline ends. In DNA, the CDR3 is TGTGCCATCAGTGATTCAGGAAAGGCCTCTGAAGCTTTCTTT. Protein: CAISDSGKASEAFF.

The gene calls are TRBV7-3 and TRBJ1-1; perhaps TRBD1 as D (5 bases). V was pared by 3 bases and J by 3 bases, with 8 bases between. Germline loops: CDR1 SGHTA, CDR2 FQGTGA. The CDR3 sequence is 13 residues long. CDR3 nucleotide sequence: TGTGCCAGCAGCTTCCGGGGGTACACTGAAGCTTTCTTT. This sequence encodes CASSFRGYTEAFF.